These 26 T cell receptor beta chains were sequenced from one sample in a study of blood T cells in healthy people across ages. Primed by a sample-barcoded 5' primer and a J-beta primer mix, a second PCR proceeded for roughly 7 to 12 cycles. A single record per CDR3 protein comes from TCRdb applying MiXCR to the 5' RACE reads. The repertoire holds hundreds of thousands of distinct CDR3 sequences, with around 24% as singletons. These records were also assigned to another study, of T cells of mothers and their children.

The sample taken for sequencing was blood. The receptors come from a boy aged 5-17 years in good health.

J is TRBJ1-5 and V is TRBV15, with D possibly TRBD1 on 6 matching bases. The CDR3 loop spans 16 amino acids. Germline V gives CDR1 LNHNV, CDR2 YYDKDF (reference sequence). Trimming left V 3 bases short and J 0 bases short, with 12 bases between. CDR3 in DNA: TGTGCCACCAGCAGCGGGGACAACCGTAGCAATCAGCCCCAGCATTTT. This gives the protein CATSSGDNRSNQPQHF.

The gene calls are TRBV3-1 and TRBJ1-1, with 8 positions matching TRBD1. V lost 4 bases and J lost 12; bases outside the gene matches: 4. The CDR3 is 11 amino acids. CDR1 is LGHDT, CDR2 YNNKEL, per germline (reference sequence). CDR3 coding DNA: TGTGCCAGCAGCCGGACAGGGAGTACTTTCTTT. Its protein product is CASSRTGSTFF.

This clonotype was seen only a few times. The chain recombines TRBV6-2 or TRBV6-3 with TRBJ2-4; 7 bases agree with TRBD2. V gave up 7 bases and J gave up 4 bases; unmatched junction bases: 10. CDR3 size: 15 residues. Germline assignment: CDR1 MNHEY and CDR2 SVGEGT. The CDR3 region is CASMDSGTNKNIQYF. CDR3 bases: TGTGCCAGCATGGACTCCGGGACTAATAAAAACATTCAGTACTTC.

The V gene is TRBV6-5, the J gene TRBJ1-6, with D unclear. The V end lost 7 bases, the J end lost 7 bases, and 8 bases lay between the germline ends. The CDR3 extends over 12 amino acids. Germline V gene data show CDR1 as MNHEY and CDR2 as SVGAGI. The CDR3 coding sequence is TGTGCCAGCACCTCCGGGAATTCACCCCTCCACTTT. Translating gives CASTSGNSPLHF.

The V call is TRBV3-1, the J call TRBJ2-1; 8 bases map to TRBD2. J was trimmed by 2 bases and V by 6 bases; bases with no gene match: 24. Germline CDR1 LGHDT, CDR2 YNNKEL (reference sequence). The CDR3 spans 21 residues. CDR3 loop: CASRGLTGSSVAGYPYNEQFF. In DNA, the CDR3 is TGTGCCAGCAGGGGCCTAACCGGGTCCTCTGTAGCGGGGTACCCCTACAATGAGCAGTTCTTC.

This clonotype has a handful of counts. A read error is likely, as this CDR3 ends without the conserved phenylalanine or tryptophan. The rearrangement uses TRBV7-2 and TRBJ2-7; D possibly corresponds to TRBD1 (7 bases). The V gene lost 1 base and the J gene lost 5 bases, with 15 bases spanning the gap. CDR3 length: 15 amino acids. The germline V gene has CDR1 SGHTA and CDR2 FQGNSA. This chain's CDR3 is CASSLGGTARNEQYL. In DNA, the CDR3 is TGTGCCAGCAGCTTAGGCGGGACAGCTAGGAACGAGCAGTACCTC.

This clonotype was seen more than once but under ten times. The chain has TRBV4-3 and TRBJ2-5; unclear D gene. Germline V lookup: CDR1 LGHNA, CDR2 YSLEER. This CDR3 has 15 amino acids. V lost 0 bases, J lost 3 bases, and 11 bases lay in between. The DNA for the CDR3 is TGCGCCAGCAGCCAAGATTGGACCGTAAAAGAGACCCAGTACTTC. Translating it yields CASSQDWTVKETQYF.

CDR3: CASSLDPLGEKLFF. The CDR3 coding sequence is TGTGCCAGCAGTTTAGACCCCCTAGGGGAAAAACTGTTTTTT. J is TRBJ1-4 and V is TRBV12-3 or TRBV12-4; D not certain. The CDR3 extends over 14 amino acids. The V and J ends lost 1 base and 8 bases respectively, with 11 bases between them.

The chain is built from TRBV2 and TRBJ1-6; 9 bases agree with TRBD1. CDR1 and CDR2 from the germline V gene are SNHLY and FYNNEI. The CDR3 length is 17 residues. The J segment lost 1 base and the V segment lost 7 bases, leaving 8 bases of the junction unmatched. The CDR3 loop reads CASIRDRGLSYNSPLHF. The CDR3 region has the DNA TGTGCCAGCATCAGAGACAGGGGGTTGTCCTATAATTCACCCCTCCACTTT.

The sample holds a few counts of this clonotype. This chain links TRBV27 with TRBJ2-1, with 10 bases identical to TRBD1. This CDR3 contains 15 residues. CDR1 and CDR2 (germline): MNHEY, SMNVEV (reference sequence). V dropped 5 bases and J dropped 9; count of bases not matched to a gene: 10. The CDR3 is CASSPRLGQGVEQFF. CDR3 DNA sequence: TGTGCCAGCAGTCCTCGACTAGGACAGGGGGTTGAGCAGTTCTTC.

The V call is TRBV24-1, the J call TRBJ2-1, with 8 bases identical to TRBD1. Germline V gives CDR1 KGHDR, CDR2 SFDVKD. The J segment lost 10 bases and the V segment lost 2 bases, leaving 3 bases of the junction unmatched. This CDR3 has 13 residues. CDR3 DNA: TGTGCCACCAGTGATTGGACAGGGCCGGAGCAGTTCTTC. Amino acids: CATSDWTGPEQFF.

V is TRBV4-3 and J is TRBJ2-2; D is ambiguous. This CDR3 is 14 amino acids long. Germline V gene data show CDR1 as LGHNA and CDR2 as YSLEER. Trimming cost V 4 bases and J 2 bases, with 8 bases left between them. The CDR3 region is CASSPDLNTGELFF. The DNA for the CDR3 is TGCGCCAGCAGCCCTGACCTAAACACCGGGGAGCTGTTTTTT.

This clonotype was seen just once. The chain joins TRBV14 to TRBJ2-1; D ambiguous. This CDR3 has 15 amino acids. Trimming removed 4 bases at V and 4 bases at J, with 14 bases between. Per the germline V gene, CDR1 is SGHDN and CDR2 is FVKESK. DNA of the CDR3: TGTGCCAGCAGCCCAAGACCCATTATATACAATGAGCAGTTCTTC. Amino acids: CASSPRPIIYNEQFF.

A few counts support this clonotype. The J gene is TRBJ2-5, the V gene TRBV4-1; 11 bases line up with TRBD1. The J call is in doubt because the DNA end fits TRBJ2-1 better. CDR3 size: 15 residues. Per germline, CDR1 MGHRA and CDR2 YSYEKL. This CDR3 reads CASSLSRDRGNEQFF. The CDR3 DNA follows: TGCGCCAGCAGCCTGAGCCGGGACAGGGGGAATGAGCAGTTCTTC.

This clonotype was picked up a small number of times. CDR3 nucleotide sequence: TGTGCCAGCAGTCCTACATCCCAGTGGGAGCAGTACTTC. It codes for CASSPTSQWEQYF. The V gene is TRBV27, the J gene TRBJ2-7; D ambiguous. This CDR3 is 13 amino acids long. In germline, CDR1 is MNHEY, CDR2 SMNVEV (reference sequence). Trimming pared 5 bases from V and 7 bases from J, leaving 15 bases between.

This sequence joins TRBV2 and TRBJ1-5; tentatively, D is TRBD1 (6 bases). Deletions cut 5 bases from V and 0 bases from J, with 8 bases between. In germline, CDR1 is SNHLY, CDR2 FYNNEI. The CDR3 is made up of 14 amino acids. The CDR3 loop reads CASSTGFSNQPQHF. CDR3 nucleotides: TGTGCCAGCAGTACAGGGTTTAGCAATCAGCCCCAGCATTTT.

The chain couples TRBV20-1 to TRBJ1-5; D is possibly TRBD1 (5 bases). There are 15 residues in the CDR3. V gave up 0 bases and J gave up 6 bases, with 15 bases separating them. Germline CDR1 and CDR2: DFQATT and SNEGSKA (reference sequence). CDR3 DNA sequence: TGCAGTGCTAGAGATATCGGGCAGGGCAGTCAGCCCCAGCATTTT. Translating gives CSARDIGQGSQPQHF.

The chain recombines TRBV12-3 or TRBV12-4 with TRBJ1-5, with 9 bases identical to TRBD1. The CDR3 length is 15 residues. V trimming: 5 bases; J trimming: 3 bases; junction bases outside the gene matches: 5. The DNA for the CDR3 is TGTGCCAGCAGTGCCCGGACAGGGGACAATCAGCCCCAGCATTTT. Translating gives CASSARTGDNQPQHF.

The chain links TRBV7-9 to TRBJ1-1; 9 bases fit TRBD1. CDR1 and CDR2 (germline): SEHNR, FQNEAQ (reference sequence). CDR3 length: 16 residues. V lost 8 bases, J lost 4 bases, and 14 bases stayed unmatched. The CDR3 spells CASGVPDRGKGTEAFF. CDR3 sequence (DNA): TGTGCCAGCGGCGTCCCGGACAGGGGAAAGGGCACTGAAGCTTTCTTT.

This clonotype was found a few times. V usage is TRBV18 and J usage is TRBJ2-5; TRBD1 is a possible D gene (6 bases). Trimming left V 0 bases short and J 1 base short, with 12 bases between. The CDR3 contains 16 residues. Germline V gene data show CDR1 as KGHSH and CDR2 as LQKENI. The CDR3 DNA sequence: TGTGCCAGCTCACCACCGGAAAGGGGGAGCCAAGAGACCCAGTACTTC. Its translation: CASSPPERGSQETQYF.

J is TRBJ2-5 and V is TRBV29-1; 11 bases align to TRBD2. Judging by the DNA end, TRBJ2-1 fits better; the J call may be wrong. CDR1 is SQVTM and CDR2 is ANQGSEA in the germline V gene. This CDR3 is 13 amino acids long. This CDR3 is CSLTSGGYNEQFF. The DNA for the CDR3 is TGCAGCTTAACTAGCGGGGGCTACAATGAGCAGTTCTTC.

The chain carries TRBV6-2 or TRBV6-3 and TRBJ2-2, with D tentatively TRBD2 (5 bases). V was pared by 2 bases and J by 4 bases, with 20 bases between. This CDR3 has 18 residues. CDR1 is MNHEY, CDR2 SVGEGT, per germline. The CDR3 coding sequence is TGTGCCAGCAGTTACCAGGTCGCGAGGGTCTTGAGCACCGGGGAGCTGTTTTTT. As protein: CASSYQVARVLSTGELFF.

This clonotype has just a few counts. V is TRBV5-1 and J is TRBJ2-5; possible D gene TRBD1, 5 bases. This CDR3 region has 14 residues. Germline V gene data show CDR1 as SGHRS and CDR2 as YFSETQ. Trimming took off 7 bases at V and 4 bases at J, with 17 bases between the two ends. This CDR3 reads CASRIRGFRETQYF. CDR3 nucleotides: TGCGCCAGCCGAATAAGGGGATTCCGAGAGACCCAGTACTTC.

This clonotype has only a few counts. The chain carries TRBV27 and TRBJ2-5; perhaps TRBD2 as D (6 bases). Trimming shortened V by 1 base and J by 2 bases, and 14 bases separated the two germline ends. Germline V gene sequence: CDR1 MNHEY, CDR2 SMNVEV (reference sequence). The CDR3 is made up of 16 amino acids. The CDR3 protein is CASSLFYREYQETQYF. Written as DNA, the CDR3 is TGTGCCAGCAGTTTATTTTATCGGGAGTATCAAGAGACCCAGTACTTC.

This rearrangement joins TRBV5-1 to TRBJ2-7, with 10 bases that match TRBD2. The CDR3 extends over 15 amino acids. The V gene end was trimmed by 1 base and the J gene end by 4 bases; junction bases not matched to a gene: 5. Germline-derived CDR1 and CDR2 are SGHRS and YFSETQ. The CDR3 coding sequence is TGCGCCAGCAGCTTGCGAGGGACTAGCGAGTACGAGCAGTACTTC. It yields the protein CASSLRGTSEYEQYF.

This clonotype was counted at least ten times. J is TRBJ2-7 and V is TRBV4-2; D might be TRBD2 (5 bases). This CDR3 has 14 residues. Trimming took off 4 bases at V and 4 bases at J, with 14 bases between the two ends. Germline CDR1 reads LGHNA; CDR2 reads YNFKEQ. The CDR3 is CASSPRASLYEQYF. The DNA for the CDR3 is TGTGCCAGCAGCCCGCGCGCTAGCTTGTACGAGCAGTACTTC.